The T cell receptor beta chain described here comes from a study of shared clonotypes between healthy human individuals. Overall study findings and caveats: Investigators collected only blood, and repertoires in tissues likely differ. It was expected that sequencing depth would affect clonotype sharing among donors.

Repertoires were generated with immunoSEQ multiplex PCR, while TCRdb's copy carries only in-frame clones and drops some. This sample carries approximately 980,000 clones, approximately 76% of them seen once, and the ten largest clones take about 1.5%. Per germline, CDR1 GTSNPN and CDR2 SVGIG (reference sequence). The CDR3 extends over 12 amino acids. Trimming stripped 1 base from V and 8 bases from J, with 8 bases between. This clone was observed a single time. Its specificity is not known. What was sequenced was memory CD4+ T cells sorted from blood. The subset here: CD45RA-negative fraction. The TCR was taken from a man younger than 30 in good health. This sequence joins TRBV30 and TRBJ1-4, with TRBD1 as a possible D gene (5 bases). This CDR3 is CAWSAGDEKLFF. CDR3 DNA sequence: TGTGCCTGGAGTGCCGGGGACGAAAAACTGTTTTTT. The complete variable domain, with remaining parts taken from reference TRBV30 and TRBJ1-4, reads SQTIHQWPATLVQPVGSPLSLECTVEGTSNPNLYWYRQAAGRGLQLLFYSVGIGQISSEVPQNLSASRPQDRQFILSSKKLLLSDSGFYLCAWSAGDEKLFFGSGTQLSVL.